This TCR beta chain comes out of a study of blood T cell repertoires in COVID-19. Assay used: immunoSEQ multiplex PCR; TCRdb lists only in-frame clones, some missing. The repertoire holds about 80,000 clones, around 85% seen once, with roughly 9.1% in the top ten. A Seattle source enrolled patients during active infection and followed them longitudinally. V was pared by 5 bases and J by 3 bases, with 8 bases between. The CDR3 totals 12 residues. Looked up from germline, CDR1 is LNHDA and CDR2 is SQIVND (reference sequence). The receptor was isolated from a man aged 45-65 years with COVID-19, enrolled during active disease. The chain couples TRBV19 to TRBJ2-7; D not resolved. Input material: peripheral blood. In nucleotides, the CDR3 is TGTGCCAGTAGTCCGACTGGCTACGAGCAGTACTTC. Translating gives CASSPTGYEQYF.